This TCR beta chain was captured in a study of blood T cell repertoires in COVID-19. Study context: Material from acute and convalescent COVID-19 was sourced from the United States, Italy and Spain. The analysed material was cDNA or gDNA that came from T cells, B-cell-depleted T cells, or PBMCs.

In the authors' methods: Researchers report that nucleated cell counts were estimated from reference gene primer amplification. Libraries were prepared by immunoSEQ multiplex PCR; TCRdb keeps only in-frame clonotypes and omits some of them. V and J calls and clone size are those listed in that table; D and trimming were worked out from the DNA. The data show 200,000 or so clones, with roughly four fifths seen just once and around 6.5% held by the top ten. The CDR3 length is 15 residues. Per the germline V gene, CDR1 is LNHDA and CDR2 is SQIVND (reference sequence). The V and J ends lost 3 bases and 4 bases respectively, with 15 bases between them.

The TCR originated in a woman aged 40 to 55 with acute or convalescent COVID-19. The chain couples TRBV19 to TRBJ1-2, with D perhaps matching TRBD1 (6 bases). The specimen sequenced was peripheral blood. CDR3 bases: TGTGCCAGTAGTATGCGGCAGGGGTACGGCTATGGCTACACCTTC. Residues: CASSMRQGYGYGYTF.